The TCR beta chain described here comes from a study of T cell responses to AZD1222 COVID-19 vaccine listed by TCRdb under 2021. For the wider study: AZD1222 recipients whose second dose came at about 4 weeks and those whose second dose came at about 12 weeks were combined into one group, since spike-specific TCR depth and breadth did not differ between the two schedules. A total of about 230 trial participants underwent TCR sequencing, of whom approximately 210 received two doses of AZD1222 and 26 received two doses of the MenACWY control vaccine. Trial participants were enrolled into age subgroups of 18-55, 56-69 and 70-plus years, which contained around 150, 28 and 57 TCR-sequenced participants, respectively. Here is what the overall study found, with its caveats: Reportedly, almost half of the unique spike-specific TCRs recognized epitopes lying outside the regions that are mutated in the B.1.351 and B.1.1.7 variants. Because no day 14 peak-response samples were available, the repertoires could be characterized only after the peak T cell response. Conclusions about previously exposed vaccinees were limited because only a handful of AZD1222 recipients were SARS-CoV-2 seropositive at baseline. In the small 56-69-year group, the increase in depth fell short of significance, most likely because of low power. Participants were mostly white British, with more females than males. The authors suggested clonal diversity may have been underestimated. Spike-specific TCR breadth and depth rose significantly after two AZD1222 doses compared with day 0 and with MenACWY recipients. The whole spike protein was spanned by vaccine-associated CD4 TCRs, and dominant responses were seen in regions 160-218 and 743-854.

Points on this clone: The antigen it recognizes is unknown. No qualities accompany the bases; no much larger clone lies one base away.

The time point label here, explained by the study, means: baseline before first vaccination. Vaccinee samples came from UK trials COV001 and COV002, including a single-blind randomized controlled phase 2/3 trial of AZD1222 (ChAdOx1 nCoV-19) in healthy adults. For TCRbeta chain sequencing, PBMC samples from trial participants were taken at day 0 and at day 28 after the second dose. The CDR3 regions of human TCRbeta chains were subjected to immunosequencing. On the study's bioinformatics: TCRs in the repertoires were compared against a reference library of SARS-CoV-2-specific TCRs that had been generated with the MIRA antigen-specificity platform. Breadth meant the fraction of unique TCRs that were SARS-CoV-2-associated, whereas depth meant the fraction of total T cells that were SARS-CoV-2-associated. Each spike-specific TCR was assigned to its reactive spike region and to a CD4 or CD8 class using the MIRA data. Log10-transformed breadth and depth values were compared by one-way ANOVA with Sidak's multiple comparisons tests. In TCRdb, the immuneACCESS table is reduced to in-frame sequences with V and J assigned. These tables do not hold every clone; where another copy was compared, an unresolved V gene accounts for under half, and the others remain unexplained. V, J and clone size are those of that table, while D and trimming were read from the DNA. The table for this sample lists around 84,000 clones; 88% of them were counted only once. About 6% of the sample is in the top ten clones.

Taken from cysteine to phenylalanine, the CDR3 has 13 residues. Only CDR3 DNA remains: 39 bases, in frame from the first base. Trimming takes 5 bases off V and 2 bases off J; junction bases not matched to a gene: 3. The clonotype comes from an adult in good health. The material sequenced was peripheral blood, taken on day 0 of AZD1222 vaccination. Recombination connected TRBV12-3 or TRBV12-4 to TRBJ2-7, with 7 bases aligning to TRBD2. Here is the DNA: TGTGCCAGCAGTCCCGGGACTACCTACGAGCAGTACTTC. Protein translation: CASSPGTTYEQYF.